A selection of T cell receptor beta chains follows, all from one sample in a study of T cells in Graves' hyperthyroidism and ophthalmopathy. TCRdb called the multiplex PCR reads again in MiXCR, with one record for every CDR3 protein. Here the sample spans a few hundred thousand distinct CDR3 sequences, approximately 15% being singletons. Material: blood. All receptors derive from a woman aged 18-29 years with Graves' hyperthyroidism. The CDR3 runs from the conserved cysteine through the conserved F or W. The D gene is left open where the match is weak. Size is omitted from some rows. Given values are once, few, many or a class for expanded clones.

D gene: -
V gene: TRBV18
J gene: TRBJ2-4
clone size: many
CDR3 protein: CASSPELGGKNIQYF
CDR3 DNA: TGTGCCAGCTCCCCCGAGTTAGGCGGCAAAAACATTCAGTACTTC

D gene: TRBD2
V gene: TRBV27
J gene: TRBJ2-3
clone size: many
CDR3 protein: CASSSEIAGVTPDTQYF
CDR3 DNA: TGTGCCAGCAGTTCCGAAATAGCGGGAGTTACCCCAGATACGCAGTATTTT

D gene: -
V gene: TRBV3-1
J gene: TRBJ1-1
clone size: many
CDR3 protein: CASSRDGGRPEAFF
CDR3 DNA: TGTGCCAGCAGTCGGGACGGGGGGCGACCTGAAGCTTTCTTT

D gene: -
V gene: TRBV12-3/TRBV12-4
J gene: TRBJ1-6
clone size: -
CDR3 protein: CASSLNRERSPLHF
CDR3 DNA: TGTGCCAGCAGTTTAAACAGGGAGCGTTCACCCCTCCACTTT

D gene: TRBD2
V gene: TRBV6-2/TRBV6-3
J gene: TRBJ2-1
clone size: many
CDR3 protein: CASNKREAPYRARVANEQFF
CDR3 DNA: TGTGCCAGCAATAAGCGGGAGGCCCCTTATCGCGCGCGGGTTGCGAATGAGCAGTTCTTC

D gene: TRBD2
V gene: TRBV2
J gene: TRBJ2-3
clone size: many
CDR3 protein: CASRAGGDTQYF
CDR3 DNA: TGTGCCAGCAGGGCCGGGGGGGATACGCAGTATTTT

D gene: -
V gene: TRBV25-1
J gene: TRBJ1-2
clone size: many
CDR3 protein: CASSERQGKRWGYTF
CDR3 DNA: TGTGCCAGCAGCGAACGGCAGGGGAAGCGCTGGGGCTACACCTTC

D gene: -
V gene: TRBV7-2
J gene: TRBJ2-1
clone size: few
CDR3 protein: CASSLEGWTNGEFF
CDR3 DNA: TGTGCCAGCAGCTTAGAAGGGTGGACGAATGGGGAGTTCTTC

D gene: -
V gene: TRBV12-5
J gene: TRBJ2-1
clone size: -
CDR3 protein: CASGPPPWKDDNEQFF
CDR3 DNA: TGTGCTAGTGGTCCCCCGCCTTGGAAAGATGACAATGAGCAGTTCTTC

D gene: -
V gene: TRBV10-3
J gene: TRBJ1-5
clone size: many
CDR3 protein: CAIRQDSHSNQPQHF
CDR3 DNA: TGTGCCATCAGGCAGGACAGCCATAGCAATCAGCCCCAGCATTTT

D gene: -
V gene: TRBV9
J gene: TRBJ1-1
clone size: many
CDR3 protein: CASSAGSPFEKAFF
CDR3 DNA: TGTGCCAGCAGCGCAGGCAGCCCTTTCGAGAAAGCTTTCTTT

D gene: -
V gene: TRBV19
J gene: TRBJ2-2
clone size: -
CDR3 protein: CATWRGSNTGELFF
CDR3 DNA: TGTGCCACCTGGAGGGGTAGTAACACCGGGGAGCTGTTTTTT

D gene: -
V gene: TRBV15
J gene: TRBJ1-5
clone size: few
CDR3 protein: CATSRRGPRNQPQHF
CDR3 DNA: TGTGCCACCAGCAGGCGGGGGCCCCGAAATCAGCCCCAGCATTTT

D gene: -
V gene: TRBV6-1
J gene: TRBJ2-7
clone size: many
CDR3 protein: CASRRDRTYEQYF
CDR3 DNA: TGTGCCAGCAGGCGCGACAGGACCTACGAGCAGTACTTC

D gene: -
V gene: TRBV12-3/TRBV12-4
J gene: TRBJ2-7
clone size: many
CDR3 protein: CASSLGLPYEQYF
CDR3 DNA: TGTGCCAGCAGCTTAGGGCTGCCCTACGAGCAGTACTTC

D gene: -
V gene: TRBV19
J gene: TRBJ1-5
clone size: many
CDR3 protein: CASSTQGSNQPQHF
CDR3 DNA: TGTGCCAGTAGTACACAGGGATCGAATCAGCCCCAGCATTTT

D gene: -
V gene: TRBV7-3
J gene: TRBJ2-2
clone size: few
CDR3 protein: CASSSFNTGELFF
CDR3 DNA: TGTGCCAGCAGCTCATTTAACACCGGGGAGCTGTTTTTT

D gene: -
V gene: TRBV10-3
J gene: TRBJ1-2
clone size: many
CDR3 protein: CAISGRGDYTF
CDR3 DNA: TGTGCCATCAGTGGTCGCGGGGACTACACCTTC

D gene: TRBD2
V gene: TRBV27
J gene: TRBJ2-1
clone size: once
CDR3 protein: CASSLGTGGRAEFF
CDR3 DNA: TGTGCCAGCAGTTTAGGGACGGGAGGGAGAGCGGAGTTCTTC

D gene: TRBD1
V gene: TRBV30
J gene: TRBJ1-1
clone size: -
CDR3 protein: CAYFRGGAFF
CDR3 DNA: TGTGCCTACTTCAGGGGGGGAGCTTTCTTT

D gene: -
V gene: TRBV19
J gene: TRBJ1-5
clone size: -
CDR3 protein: CASRGGGSGNQPQHF
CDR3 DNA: TGTGCCAGTAGAGGAGGGGGGAGTGGAAATCAGCCCCAGCATTTT

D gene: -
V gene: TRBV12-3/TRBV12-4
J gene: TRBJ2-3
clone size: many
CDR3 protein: CASSPHRASTDTQYF
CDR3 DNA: TGTGCCAGCAGTCCCCACCGAGCTAGCACAGATACGCAGTATTTT

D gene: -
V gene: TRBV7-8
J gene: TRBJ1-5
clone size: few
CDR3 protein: CASSLAVARPWSNQPQHF
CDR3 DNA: TGTGCCAGCAGCTTAGCTGTCGCGAGGCCCTGGAGCAATCAGCCCCAGCATTTT

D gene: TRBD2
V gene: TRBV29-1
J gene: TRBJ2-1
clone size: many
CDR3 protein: CSISGSSYNEQFF
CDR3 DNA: TGCAGCATTAGCGGGAGTTCCTACAATGAGCAGTTCTTC

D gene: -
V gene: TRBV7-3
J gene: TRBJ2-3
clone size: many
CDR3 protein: CASSQKTALGTQYF
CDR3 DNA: TGTGCCAGCAGCCAAAAGACGGCGTTGGGTACGCAGTATTTT

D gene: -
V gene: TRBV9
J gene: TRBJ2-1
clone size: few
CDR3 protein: CASSAHQDGEQFF
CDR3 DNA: TGTGCCAGCAGCGCGCATCAAGATGGGGAGCAGTTCTTC

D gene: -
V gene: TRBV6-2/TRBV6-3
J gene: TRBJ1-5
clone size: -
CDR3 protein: CASSRLDSNQPQHF
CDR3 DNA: TGTGCCAGCAGTCGATTAGACAGCAATCAGCCCCAGCATTTT

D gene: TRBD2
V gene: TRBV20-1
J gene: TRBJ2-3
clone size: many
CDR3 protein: CSARSVGGEAPSTDTQYF
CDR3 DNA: TGCAGTGCTAGATCGGTTGGGGGGGAGGCTCCTAGCACAGATACGCAGTATTTT